This T cell receptor beta chain originates from a study of molecular identifiers for immune sequencing clone quantification. This clonotype was counted a few times. Its antigen is unknown. Trimming took off 0 bases at V and 9 bases at J, with 15 bases between the two ends. The CDR3 is 15 amino acids. The V gene's germline CDR1 is MNHEY and CDR2 SVGAGI. MiXCR was run by TCRdb on the PCR reads, yielding one entry per CDR3 protein. The sample comprises some 580,000 distinct CDR3 sequences, roughly 23% of which are singletons, and about 0.81% rests with the top ten. Points from the study as a whole: The study found clones above 20 RNA copies held over 97% of effector molecules and under 1% in naive cells.

The receptor comes from a human donor in good health. Some libraries in this study had Jurkat cell RNA spiked in. The chain is built from TRBV6-5 and TRBJ2-1; D not resolved. Sequenced material: naive CD8+ T cells from blood, with Jurkat cell RNA spiked in. Subset noted: FACS-sorted CD8+CD4-CCR7+CD45RA+ naive T cells. CDR3 DNA sequence: TGTGCCAGCAGTTACTCGGTGTTAGCTGGCGGTGAGCAGTTCTTC. The encoded protein is CASSYSVLAGGEQFF.